This T cell receptor (beta chain) was documented in a study of T cell changes during pregnancy in multiple sclerosis (dated by TCRdb to about 2019). Context from the whole study: The study looked at changes in the T cell repertoire across pregnancy in women with multiple sclerosis.

The CDR3 contains 12 residues, cysteine and phenylalanine counted. Left in the record is the CDR3 DNA by itself, 36 bases read in frame from the first base. Via the germline V gene, CDR1 is SGDLS and CDR2 YYNGEE. V is reduced by 7 bases and J by 6 bases, leaving a spacing of 11 bases between them. Note on this clone: The antigen it binds to is not known. Nothing much larger sits one base from this clone, and base qualities are not available.

The library was generated by the immunoSEQ multiplex PCR assay. This is the immuneACCESS table as TCRdb keeps it, with only in-frame sequences that have V and J called. A part of the clones is gone; compared with another copy, unresolved V genes explain less than half, and the rest is unexplained. This sample is represented by some 2,200 clones; about 82% of them were singletons. Under 50% of the sample belongs to the ten largest clones. The source is a female patient with multiple sclerosis, enrolled in a pregnancy study. Some clones in this sample may be carry-over from other donors' samples. Recombination joined TRBV9 with TRBJ1-5; possibly the D gene is TRBD1, per 5 matching bases. Sequencing was done on a sample of CD4+ T cells from PBMCs (not recorded whether the cells were cultured). In nucleotide form, the sequence is TGTGCCAGCGGAGGGGCTGTTCAGCCCCAGCATTTT. Translated, it reads CASGGAVQPQHF.